Below are 16 T cell receptor beta chains sequenced from a single sample in a study of CD8+CD57+ T cells in acquired aplastic anemia. For sequencing, patients were chosen who had shown expansion of CD8+CD57+ cells by flow cytometry. TCR beta VDJ combinations and CDR3 sequences were profiled from genomic DNA. TCRdb reprocessed the reads with MiXCR, giving one entry per CDR3 protein. Seen here are 150,000 to 200,000 distinct CDR3 sequences, 48% observed once, and the top ten hold around a tenth. Sequences were obtained from sorted CD4+, CD8+, or CD8+CD57+ T cells (not recorded which) from PBMCs. The receptors come from a human donor with aplastic anemia.

This clonotype has at least ten counts. The CDR3 DNA follows: TGTGCCAGCAGCCGGGTCTGGGAGGTAGAGCAGTATTTT. Translation gives CASSRVWEVEQYF. The chain links TRBV7-2 to TRBJ2-3; weak D call: TRBD2 (6 bases). The germline V and J ends were trimmed by 5 bases and 11 bases, with 17 bases remaining between them. The CDR3 contains 13 residues. Per the germline V gene, CDR1 is SGHTA and CDR2 is FQGNSA.

A remark on this clonotype: Just one base apart from a much larger clone, this may be a read error. This chain joins TRBV7-6 and TRBJ2-2; 9 bases are shared with TRBD2. Germline assignment: CDR1 SGHVS and CDR2 FNYEAQ. The length of the CDR3 is 15 residues. The CDR3 DNA follows: TGTGCCAGCAGCCGGCGGGGGGGATACACCGGGGAGCTGTCTTTT. The encoded protein is CASSRRGGYTGELSF.

This clonotype has a handful of counts. This chain uses TRBV4-1 with TRBJ1-5; a weak D match, TRBD1 (5 bases). Trimming cost V 1 base and J 3 bases, with 10 bases left between them. This CDR3 region has 15 residues. Germline V gene sequence: CDR1 MGHRA, CDR2 YSYEKL. As DNA, the CDR3 is TGCGCCAGCAGCCAAGTAGACAGAGACAATCAGCCCCAGCATTTT. This gives the protein CASSQVDRDNQPQHF.

Turning to this clonotype: A read error may account for a junction end that differs from germline. The chain links TRBV5-4 to TRBJ2-3; 11 positions agree with TRBD2. The CDR3 spans 15 residues. Germline values: CDR1 SGHNT, CDR2 YYREEE (reference sequence). The CDR3 DNA sequence: TGCGCCAGCAGCTTGGTGTCTAGCGGGGGGGATACGCAGTATTTT. Translation: CASSLVSSGGDTQYF.

This clonotype was found many times. The V gene is TRBV19, the J gene TRBJ2-7; a possible D gene is TRBD2 (6 bases). The V gene lost 3 bases and the J gene lost 1 base, with 10 bases spanning the gap. The CDR3 consists of 14 residues. Germline CDR1 is LNHDA and CDR2 is SQIVND (reference sequence). The CDR3 region is CASSIGTLSYEQYF. As DNA, the CDR3 is TGTGCCAGTAGTATTGGGACTTTATCCTACGAGCAGTACTTC.

This clonotype was seen ten or more times. The chain has TRBV7-2 and TRBJ2-3; 7 bases align to TRBD1. The junction had 8 bases not matched to a gene; V was cut back by 4 bases and J by 10 bases. Germline assignment: CDR1 SGHTA and CDR2 FQGNSA. CDR3 length: 13 residues. CDR3 residues: CASSYTGQSPQYF. The CDR3 DNA sequence: TGTGCCAGCAGCTATACGGGACAGTCTCCGCAGTATTTT.

The chain uses TRBV9 and TRBJ2-7; 10 bases line up with TRBD2. CDR1 is SGDLS, CDR2 YYNGEE, per germline. The V segment lost 3 bases and the J segment 0 bases; nucleotides outside the gene matches: 3. The CDR3 has 15 amino acids. The CDR3 coding sequence is TGTGCCAGCAGCGCGCGACTAGCGGGCTCCTACGAGCAGTACTTC. It codes for CASSARLAGSYEQYF.

The chain is built from TRBV15 and TRBJ1-6; 8 positions agree with TRBD1. The junction had 3 bases not matched to a gene; V was cut back by 1 base and J by 7 bases. This CDR3 comprises 15 residues. CDR1 LNHNV and CDR2 YYDKDF come from the germline V gene (reference sequence). The CDR3 DNA reads as TGTGCCACCAGCAGAGGGGACAGGACAAATTCACCCCTCCACTTT. This translates into CATSRGDRTNSPLHF.

This sequence joins TRBV5-1 and TRBJ2-7; D is uncertain. The CDR3 covers 14 residues. V lost 0 bases, J lost 0 bases, and 7 bases lay in between. Germline CDR1 reads SGHRS; CDR2 reads YFSETQ. The CDR3 here is CASSLAPFSYEQYF. In DNA, the CDR3 is TGCGCCAGCAGCTTGGCACCGTTCTCCTACGAGCAGTACTTC.

V and J are TRBV2 and TRBJ1-5, with 7 positions matching TRBD1. Germline CDR1 reads SNHLY; CDR2 reads FYNNEI. J gave up 7 bases and V 6 bases, and 9 bases lay outside the gene matches. The CDR3 consists of 14 residues. The CDR3 bases are TGTGCCAGCAGCGTTATAGGGGGCAGCCAGCCCCAGCATTTT. Amino acid sequence: CASSVIGGSQPQHF.

V usage is TRBV9 and J usage is TRBJ2-3; D gene ambiguous. Trimming pared 3 bases from V and 2 bases from J, leaving 7 bases between. CDR3 size: 13 residues. The V gene's germline CDR1 is SGDLS and CDR2 YYNGEE. The CDR3, as DNA: TGTGCCAGCAGCGCAGACAACACAGATACGCAGTATTTT. This sequence encodes CASSADNTDTQYF.

This chain joins TRBV5-1 and TRBJ2-7; D not resolved. There are 12 residues in the CDR3. Between the trimmed V and J ends, which lost 4 bases and 3 bases, there was a span of 8 bases. Looked up from germline, CDR1 is SGHRS and CDR2 is YFSETQ. CDR3 protein: CASSATDYEQYF. The CDR3 DNA is TGCGCCAGCAGCGCGACTGACTACGAGCAGTACTTC.

The rearrangement links TRBV10-3 to TRBJ1-2, with D perhaps matching TRBD1 (5 bases). Trimming pared 0 bases from V and 2 bases from J, leaving 13 bases between. Per germline, CDR1 ENHRY and CDR2 SYGVKD. This CDR3 is 16 amino acids long. CDR3 coding DNA: TGTGCCATCAGTGAGTCGGTAGGGGCAGGGAACTATGGCTACACCTTC. It encodes CAISESVGAGNYGYTF.

This clonotype was detected a few times. The chain uses TRBV30 and TRBJ1-2; D might be TRBD1 (5 bases). Trimming cost V 5 bases and J 7 bases, with 20 bases left between them. The CDR3 loop spans 14 amino acids. Germline V gene sequence: CDR1 GTSNPN, CDR2 SVGIG (reference sequence). The CDR3 region has the DNA TGTGCCTGGTCGCCGGGGGACTCGGGCTGTGGCTACACCTTC. Translated, it gives CAWSPGDSGCGYTF.

This clonotype was seen only once. The chain recombines TRBV29-1 with TRBJ1-6, with unresolved D. CDR3 length: 11 residues. Germline V gives CDR1 SQVTM, CDR2 ANQGSEA. Trimming shortened V by 7 bases and J by 18 bases, and 19 bases separated the two germline ends. CDR3 region: CSAASGGETHF. Here the CDR3 DNA reads TGCAGCGCTGCCTCGGGTGGGGAAACCCACTTT.

Concerning this clonotype: An end of the junction does not agree with germline; a read error may underlie this. The CDR3 DNA reads as TGTGCCATCCCCGGGACAGGGGGAACTGAAGCCTTCTTT. This gives the protein CAIPGTGGTEAFF. The chain joins TRBV2 to TRBJ1-1; 11 positions match TRBD1. The CDR3 has 13 residues. Germline CDR1 SNHLY, CDR2 FYNNEI.